The 10 T cell receptor beta chains presented below share a single source sample, sequenced in a study of T cell responses to AZD1222 COVID-19 vaccine. Here immunoSEQ multiplex PCR was the method, and the copy in TCRdb shows in-frame clones only, minus some. In the table there are some 150,000 clones, more than 75% of which are singletons. The sample here was peripheral blood, taken 28 days after the second AZD1222 dose. Source of these receptors: an adult who received the AZD1222 COVID-19 vaccine.

This rearrangement joins TRBV5-1 to TRBJ1-5, with TRBD1 as a possible D gene (5 bases). The ends were cut back, 4 bases at V and 6 bases at J, with 17 bases in the middle. The CDR3 has 15 amino acids. Germline CDR1 reads SGHRS; CDR2 reads YFSETQ. The CDR3 DNA reads as TGCGCCAGCAGCCCTGGGGTTGCAGGGACTCAGCCCCAGCATTTT. Translating it yields CASSPGVAGTQPQHF.

The table lists this clone with a count of one. This chain joins TRBV27 and TRBJ2-1, with 13 bases matching TRBD2. Unmatched junction bases numbered 5, after V lost 7 bases and J lost 8 bases. The CDR3 length is 14 residues. Per germline, CDR1 MNHEY and CDR2 SMNVEV (reference sequence). The DNA of the CDR3 is TGTGCCAGCACCGGACTAGCGGGAGCCGATGAGCAGTTCTTC. It specifies CASTGLAGADEQFF.

The V call is TRBV5-5, the J call TRBJ2-2; D not certain. The germline V gene has CDR1 SGHKS and CDR2 YYEKEE (reference sequence). Trimming left V 4 bases short and J 2 bases short, with 3 bases between. The CDR3 sequence is 12 residues long. In nucleotides, the CDR3 is TGTGCCAGCAGCAAAAACACCGGGGAGCTGTTTTTT. Its translation: CASSKNTGELFF.

The genes are TRBV2 and TRBJ2-7; 10 positions match TRBD1. The trim removed 10 bases at V and 0 bases at J, leaving 3 bases unmatched. CDR1 and CDR2 from the germline V gene are SNHLY and FYNNEI. The CDR3 loop spans 13 amino acids. CDR3 coding DNA: TGTGCCACGGGACAGGGGATCTCCTACGAGCAGTACTTC. Amino acids: CATGQGISYEQYF.

This clone has more than one count but fewer than ten. Here the CDR3 reads CASSETLGGGYTF. DNA for the CDR3: TGCGCCAGCAGTGAGACCCTAGGGGGAGGCTACACCTTC. The rearrangement uses TRBV10-1 and TRBJ1-2; D perhaps matches TRBD1 (6 bases). Germline V gene lookup returns CDR1 WNHNN and CDR2 SYGVQD (reference sequence). The CDR3 runs to 13 residues. Trimming cost V 2 bases and J 8 bases, with 12 bases left between them.

The chain recombines TRBV11-2 with TRBJ2-1; 7 nucleotides agree with TRBD2. This CDR3 is built from 15 residues. Germline V gene data show CDR1 as SGHAT and CDR2 as FQNNGV. J gave up 7 bases and V 1 base, and 7 bases lay outside the gene matches. For the CDR3, the DNA is TGTGCCAGCAGCTTAGCGATACCGCGGGGGAATGAGCAGTTCTTC. Its protein product is CASSLAIPRGNEQFF.

The CDR3 DNA sequence: TGTGCCAGCAGCTTAGACTTCGCTGACAGGGGCTCCTATAATTCACCCCTCCACTTT. It codes for CASSLDFADRGSYNSPLHF. The V call is TRBV7-9, the J call TRBJ1-6, with 8 bases fitting TRBD1. With 1 base clipped from V and 0 bases from J, the junction kept 8 bases outside the gene matches. CDR3 length equals 19 residues. Germline CDR1 SEHNR, CDR2 FQNEAQ (reference sequence). Full variable domain (missing parts from reference TRBV7-9 and TRBJ1-6): DTGVSQNPRHKITKRGQNVTFRCDPISEHNRLYWYRQTLGQGPEFLTYFQNEAQLEKSRLLSDRFSAERPKGSFSTLEIQRTEQGDSAMYLCASSLDFADRGSYNSPLHFGNGTRLTVT.

This clone was counted a single time. V usage is TRBV2 and J usage is TRBJ1-1; the match to TRBD1 covers 10 bases. V lost 0 bases to trimming and J lost 8 bases; unmatched junction nucleotides: 9. The CDR3 loop spans 16 amino acids. Per the germline V gene, CDR1 is SNHLY and CDR2 is FYNNEI. The CDR3: CASSEAAGTGAREAFF. The CDR3, as DNA: TGTGCCAGCAGTGAAGCAGCCGGGACAGGGGCCCGGGAAGCTTTCTTT.

The chain is built from TRBV29-1 and TRBJ1-3; a weak D match, TRBD1 (5 bases). CDR1 is SQVTM and CDR2 is ANQGSEA in the germline V gene. Trimming left V 7 bases short and J 0 bases short, with 13 bases between. This CDR3 is built from 14 residues. CDR3 amino acids: CSAAGGGSGNTIYF. The CDR3 DNA sequence: TGCAGCGCCGCTGGGGGGGGCTCTGGAAACACCATATATTTT.

This chain joins TRBV6-5 and TRBJ2-2; the D gene is possibly TRBD1 (6 bases). This CDR3 has 14 residues. Germline CDR1 reads MNHEY; CDR2 reads SVGAGI. Trimming cost V 3 bases and J 7 bases, with 12 bases left between them. The CDR3 loop reads CASSYFRGGGELFF. The CDR3 bases are TGTGCCAGCAGTTATTTCAGGGGCGGCGGGGAGCTGTTTTTT.